These 5 T cell receptor beta chains came from one sample sequenced in a study of CXCR3-negative and CXCR3-positive naive CD8 T cells. Study findings and constraints: TRB CDR3s of CXCR3-positive naive cells were more hydrophobic than those of CXCR3-negative naive cells.

UMI-labeled 5' RACE TRB cDNA libraries were prepared from the cells. TCRdb reworked the 5' RACE reads into one entry per CDR3 protein, no DNA. This sample's table reports over 95,000 distinct CDR3 sequences. These TCRs are of unknown antigen specificity. The sequenced sample consisted of naive CXCR3+ CD8+ T cells from blood. Specified subset: CD45RO-CCR7+CD27+CD95- naive CD8+ T cells expressing CXCR3 (TNR3+). The source of these receptors is a human donor in good health. Some clones in this sample may be carry-over from other donors' samples.

The chain is built from TRBV5-6 and TRBJ2-1; TCRdb calls TRBD2, which cannot be checked without DNA. The CDR3 consists of 17 residues. The germline V gene encodes CDR1 SGHDT and CDR2 YYEEEE. The CDR3 is CASSLVAGGGFDHEQFF.

The chain joins TRBV29-1 to TRBJ1-2; TCRdb reports TRBD1, a call that lacks DNA to check it against. Germline CDR1 SQVTM, CDR2 ANQGSEA. CDR3 size: 12 residues. CDR3 loop: CSVGQGVYCYTF. The variable domain in full, completed from reference TRBV29-1 and TRBJ1-2, reads SAVISQKPSRDICQRGTSLTIQCQVDSQVTMMFWYRQQPGQSLTLIATANQGSEATYESGFVIDKFPISRPNLTFSTLTVSNMSPEDSSIYLCSVGQGVYCYTFGSGTRLTVV.

V and J are TRBV5-1 and TRBJ2-7; the TCRdb call, TRBD2, lacks DNA for checking. The germline CDR1 and CDR2 sequences are SGHRS and YFSETQ. CDR3 length equals 16 residues. The CDR3 sequence is CASSDGLAGGPYEQYF.

J is TRBJ2-3 and V is TRBV9. There are 13 residues in the CDR3. Germline CDR1 is SGDLS and CDR2 is YYNGEE. This CDR3 reads CASSLQGTDTQYF. Looking up the rest from reference TRBV9 and TRBJ2-3 gives the full variable domain: DSGVTQTPKHLITATGQRVTLRCSPRSGDLSVYWYQQSLDQGLQFLIQYYNGEERAKGNILERFSAQQFPDLHSELNLSSLELGDSALYFCASSLQGTDTQYFGPGTRLTVL.

This sequence joins TRBV27 and TRBJ2-7; the TCRdb call, TRBD2, lacks DNA for checking. CDR3 length: 14 residues. CDR1 is MNHEY, CDR2 SMNVEV, per germline (reference sequence). CDR3 in amino acids: CASSWTSGAYEQYF.